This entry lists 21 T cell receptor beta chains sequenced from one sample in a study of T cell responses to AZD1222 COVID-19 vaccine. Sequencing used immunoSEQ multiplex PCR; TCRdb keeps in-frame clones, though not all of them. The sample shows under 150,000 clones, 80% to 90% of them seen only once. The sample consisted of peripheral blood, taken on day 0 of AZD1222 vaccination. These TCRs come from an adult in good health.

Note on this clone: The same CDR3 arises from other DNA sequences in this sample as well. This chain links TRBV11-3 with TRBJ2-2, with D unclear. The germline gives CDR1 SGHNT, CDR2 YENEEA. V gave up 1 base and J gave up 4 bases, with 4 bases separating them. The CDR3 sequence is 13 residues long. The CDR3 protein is CASSLVGTGELFF. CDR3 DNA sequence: TGTGCCAGCAGCTTAGTAGGCACCGGGGAGCTGTTTTTT.

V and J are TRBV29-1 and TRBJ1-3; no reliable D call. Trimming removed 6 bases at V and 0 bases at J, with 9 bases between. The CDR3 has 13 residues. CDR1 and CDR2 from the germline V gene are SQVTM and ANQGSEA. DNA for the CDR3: TGCAGCGTAGGAGGGTTCTCTGGAAACACCATATATTTT. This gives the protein CSVGGFSGNTIYF. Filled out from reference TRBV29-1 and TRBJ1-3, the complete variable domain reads SAVISQKPSRDICQRGTSLTIQCQVDSQVTMMFWYRQQPGQSLTLIATANQGSEATYESGFVIDKFPISRPNLTFSTLTVSNMSPEDSSIYLCSVGGFSGNTIYFGEGSWLTVV.

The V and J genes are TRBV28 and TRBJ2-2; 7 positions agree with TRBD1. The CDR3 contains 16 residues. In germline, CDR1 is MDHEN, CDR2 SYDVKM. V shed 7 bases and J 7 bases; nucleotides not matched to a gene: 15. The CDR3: CASTRATGMRIGELFF. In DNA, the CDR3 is TGTGCCAGCACCAGAGCGACAGGGATGAGGATCGGGGAGCTGTTTTTT.

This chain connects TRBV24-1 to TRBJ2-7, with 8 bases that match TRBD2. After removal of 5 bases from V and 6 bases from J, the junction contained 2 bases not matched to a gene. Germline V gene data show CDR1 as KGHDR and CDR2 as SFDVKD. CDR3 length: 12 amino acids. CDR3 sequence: CATSVTSGEQYF. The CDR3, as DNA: TGTGCCACCAGTGTCACTAGCGGCGAGCAGTACTTC.

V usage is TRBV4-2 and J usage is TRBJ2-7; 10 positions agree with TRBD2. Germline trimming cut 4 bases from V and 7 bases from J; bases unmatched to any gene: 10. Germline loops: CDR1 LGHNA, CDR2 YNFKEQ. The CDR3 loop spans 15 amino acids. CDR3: CASSPRAGGPEEQYF. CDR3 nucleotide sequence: TGTGCCAGCAGCCCCCGAGCGGGAGGGCCCGAAGAGCAGTACTTC.

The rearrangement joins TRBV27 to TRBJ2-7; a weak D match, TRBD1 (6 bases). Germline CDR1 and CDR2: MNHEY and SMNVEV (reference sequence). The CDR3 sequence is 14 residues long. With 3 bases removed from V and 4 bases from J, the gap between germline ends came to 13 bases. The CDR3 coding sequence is TGTGCCAGCAGTTTGAGGCAGGGGTGGTACGAGCAGTACTTC. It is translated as CASSLRQGWYEQYF.

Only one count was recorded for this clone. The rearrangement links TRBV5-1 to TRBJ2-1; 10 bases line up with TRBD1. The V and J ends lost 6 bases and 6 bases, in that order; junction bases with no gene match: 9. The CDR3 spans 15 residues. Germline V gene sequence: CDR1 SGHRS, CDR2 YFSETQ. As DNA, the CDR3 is TGCGCCAGCAATCCGGGACAGGGGTTCAGCAATGAGCAGTTCTTC. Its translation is CASNPGQGFSNEQFF.

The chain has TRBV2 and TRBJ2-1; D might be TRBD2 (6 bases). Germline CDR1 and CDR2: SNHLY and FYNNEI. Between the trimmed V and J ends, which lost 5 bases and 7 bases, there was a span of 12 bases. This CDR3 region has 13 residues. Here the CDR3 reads CASSPGSRNEQFF. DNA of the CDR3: TGTGCCAGCAGTCCCGGGAGTCGGAATGAGCAGTTCTTC.

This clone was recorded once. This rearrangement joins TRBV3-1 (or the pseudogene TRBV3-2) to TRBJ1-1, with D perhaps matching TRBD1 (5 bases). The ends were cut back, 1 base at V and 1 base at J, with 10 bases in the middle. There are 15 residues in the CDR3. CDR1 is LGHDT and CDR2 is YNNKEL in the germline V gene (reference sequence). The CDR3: CASSQGSRENTEAFF. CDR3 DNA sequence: TGTGCCAGCAGCCAAGGAAGCAGGGAGAACACTGAAGCTTTCTTT.

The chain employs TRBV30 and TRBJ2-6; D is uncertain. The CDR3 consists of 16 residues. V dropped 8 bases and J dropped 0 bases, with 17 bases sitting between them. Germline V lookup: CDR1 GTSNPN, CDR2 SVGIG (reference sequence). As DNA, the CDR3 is TGTGCCGCAACTTTAAGACGGGCCTCTGGGGCCAACGTCCTGACTTTC. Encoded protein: CAATLRRASGANVLTF.

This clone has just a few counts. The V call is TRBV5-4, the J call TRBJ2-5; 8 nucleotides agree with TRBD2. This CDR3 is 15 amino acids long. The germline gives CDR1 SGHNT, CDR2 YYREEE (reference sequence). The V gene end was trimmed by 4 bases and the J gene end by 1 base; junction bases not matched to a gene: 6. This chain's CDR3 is CASSLSGASQETQYF. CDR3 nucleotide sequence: TGTGCCAGCAGCCTTAGCGGGGCTAGCCAAGAGACCCAGTACTTC.

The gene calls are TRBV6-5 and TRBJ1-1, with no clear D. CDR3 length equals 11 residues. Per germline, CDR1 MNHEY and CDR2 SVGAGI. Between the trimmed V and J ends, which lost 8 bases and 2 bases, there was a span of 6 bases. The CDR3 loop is CASSHNTEAFF. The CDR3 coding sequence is TGTGCCAGCTCACATAACACTGAAGCTTTCTTT.

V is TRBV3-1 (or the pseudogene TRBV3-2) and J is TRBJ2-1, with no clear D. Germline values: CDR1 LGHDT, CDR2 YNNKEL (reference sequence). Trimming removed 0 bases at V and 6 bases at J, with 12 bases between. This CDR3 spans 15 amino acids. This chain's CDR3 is CASSQDPRGPNEQFF. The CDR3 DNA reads TGTGCCAGCAGCCAAGACCCACGAGGACCCAATGAGCAGTTCTTC.

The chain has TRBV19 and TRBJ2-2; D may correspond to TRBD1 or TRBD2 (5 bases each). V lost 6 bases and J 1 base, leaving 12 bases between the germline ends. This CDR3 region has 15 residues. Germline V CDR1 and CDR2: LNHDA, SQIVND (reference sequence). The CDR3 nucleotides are TGTGCCAGTAGCGGGGCAATTATGAACACCGGGGAGCTGTTTTTT. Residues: CASSGAIMNTGELFF.

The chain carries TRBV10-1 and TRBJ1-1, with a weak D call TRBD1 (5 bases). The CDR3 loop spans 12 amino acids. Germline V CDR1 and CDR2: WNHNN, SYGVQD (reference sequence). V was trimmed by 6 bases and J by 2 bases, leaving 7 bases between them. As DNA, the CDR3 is TGCGCCAGCAGAGGACACAACACTGAAGCTTTCTTT. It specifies CASRGHNTEAFF.

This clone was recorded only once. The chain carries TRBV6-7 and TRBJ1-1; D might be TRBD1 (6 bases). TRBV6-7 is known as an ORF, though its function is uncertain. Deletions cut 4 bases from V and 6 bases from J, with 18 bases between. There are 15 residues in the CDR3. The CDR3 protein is CASSFPGHQNSEAFF. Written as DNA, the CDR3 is TGTGCCAGCAGTTTTCCGGGACACCAAAACTCTGAAGCTTTCTTT.

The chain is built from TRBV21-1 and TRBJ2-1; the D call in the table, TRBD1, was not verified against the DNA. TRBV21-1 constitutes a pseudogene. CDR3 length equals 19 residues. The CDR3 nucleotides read TGTGCCAGCAGCAAAGAAGGGCTGGACAGGGGTCGAAGTAGGTATGAGCAGTTCTTC. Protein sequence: CASSKEGLDRGRSRYEQFF.

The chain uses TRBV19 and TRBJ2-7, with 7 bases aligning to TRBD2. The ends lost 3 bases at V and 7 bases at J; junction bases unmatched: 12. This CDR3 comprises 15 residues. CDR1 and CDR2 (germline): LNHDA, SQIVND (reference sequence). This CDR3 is CASSISGTGLGEQYF. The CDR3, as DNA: TGTGCCAGTAGTATTTCCGGGACTGGACTAGGTGAGCAGTACTTC.

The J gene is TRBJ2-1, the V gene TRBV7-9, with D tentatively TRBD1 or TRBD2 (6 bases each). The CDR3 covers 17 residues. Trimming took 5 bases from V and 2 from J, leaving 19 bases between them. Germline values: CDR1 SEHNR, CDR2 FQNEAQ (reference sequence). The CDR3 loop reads CASSLRGARNTYNEQFF. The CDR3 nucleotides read TGTGCCAGCAGCCTTAGGGGGGCCCGAAATACCTACAATGAGCAGTTCTTC.

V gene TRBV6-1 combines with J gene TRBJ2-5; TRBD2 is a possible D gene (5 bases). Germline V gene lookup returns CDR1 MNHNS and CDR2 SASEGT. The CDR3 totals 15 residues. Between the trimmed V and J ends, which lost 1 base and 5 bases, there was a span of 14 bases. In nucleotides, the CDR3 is TGTGCCAGCAGTGAAGGTGGTCTAGCCCGGGAGACCCAGTACTTC. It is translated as CASSEGGLARETQYF.

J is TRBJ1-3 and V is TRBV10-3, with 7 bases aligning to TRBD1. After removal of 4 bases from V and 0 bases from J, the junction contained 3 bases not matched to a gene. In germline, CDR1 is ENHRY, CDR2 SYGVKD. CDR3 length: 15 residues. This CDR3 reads CAISAGQASGNTIYF. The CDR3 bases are TGTGCCATCAGTGCCGGACAGGCCTCTGGAAACACCATATATTTT.